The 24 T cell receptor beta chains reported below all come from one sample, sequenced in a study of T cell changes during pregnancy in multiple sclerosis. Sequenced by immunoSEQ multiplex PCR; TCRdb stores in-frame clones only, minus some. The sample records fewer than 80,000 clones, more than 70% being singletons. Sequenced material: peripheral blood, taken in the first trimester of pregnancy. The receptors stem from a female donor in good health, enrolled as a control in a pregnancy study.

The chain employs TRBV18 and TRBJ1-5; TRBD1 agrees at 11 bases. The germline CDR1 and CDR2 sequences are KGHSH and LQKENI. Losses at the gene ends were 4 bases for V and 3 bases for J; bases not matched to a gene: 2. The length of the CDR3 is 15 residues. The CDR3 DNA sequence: TGTGCCAGCTCACAGGGACAGGGGGACAATCAGCCCCAGCATTTT. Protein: CASSQGQGDNQPQHF.

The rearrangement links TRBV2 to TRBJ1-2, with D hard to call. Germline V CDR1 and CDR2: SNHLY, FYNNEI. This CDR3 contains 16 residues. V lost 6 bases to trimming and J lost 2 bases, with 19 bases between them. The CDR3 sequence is CASSPGRFGTNYGYTF. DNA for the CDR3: TGTGCCAGCAGCCCGGGAAGGTTTGGAACCAACTATGGCTACACCTTC.

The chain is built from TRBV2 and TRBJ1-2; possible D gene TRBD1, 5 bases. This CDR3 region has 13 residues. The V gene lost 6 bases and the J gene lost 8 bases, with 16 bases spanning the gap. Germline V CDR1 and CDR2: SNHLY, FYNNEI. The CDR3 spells CASSRGGFGGYTF. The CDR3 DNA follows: TGTGCCAGCAGCCGGGGGGGTTTTGGAGGCTACACCTTC.

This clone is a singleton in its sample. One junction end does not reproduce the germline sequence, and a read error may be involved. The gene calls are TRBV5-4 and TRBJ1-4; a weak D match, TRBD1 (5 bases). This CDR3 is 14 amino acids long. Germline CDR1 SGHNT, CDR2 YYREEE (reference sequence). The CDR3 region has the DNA TGTGCCAGCAGCCGCCGCACCGCGGGGGAAACACTGTTTTTT. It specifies CASSRRTAGETLFF.

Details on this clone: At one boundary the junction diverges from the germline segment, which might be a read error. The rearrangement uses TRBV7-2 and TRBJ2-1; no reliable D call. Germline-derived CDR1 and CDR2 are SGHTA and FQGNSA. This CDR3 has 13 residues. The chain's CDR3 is CASSLGSHNEQFF. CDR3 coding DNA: TGTGCCAGCAGCTTGGGCTCCCACAATGAGCAGTTCTTC.

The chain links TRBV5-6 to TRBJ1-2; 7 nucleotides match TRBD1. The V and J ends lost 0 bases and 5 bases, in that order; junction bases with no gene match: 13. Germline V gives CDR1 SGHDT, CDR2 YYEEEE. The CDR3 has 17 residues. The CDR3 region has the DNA TGTGCCAGCAGCTTGGTAGCCGCGACAGGGAGCTCTTATGGCTACACCTTC. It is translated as CASSLVAATGSSYGYTF.

The CDR3 is CASLPGRGPAEKLFF. In DNA, the CDR3 is TGCGCCAGCCTCCCCGGAAGGGGGCCCGCTGAAAAACTGTTTTTT. The V call is TRBV10-2, the J call TRBJ1-4; TRBD1 matches at 7 bases. This CDR3 has 15 residues. V trimming: 8 bases; J trimming: 7 bases; junction bases outside the gene matches: 13. Germline assignment: CDR1 WSHSY and CDR2 SAAADI.

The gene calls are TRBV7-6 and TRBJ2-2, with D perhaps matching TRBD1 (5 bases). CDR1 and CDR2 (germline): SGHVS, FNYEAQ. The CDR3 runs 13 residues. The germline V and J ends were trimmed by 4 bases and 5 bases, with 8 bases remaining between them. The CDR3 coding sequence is TGTGCCAGCAGCTCTAGACAGACCGGGGAGCTGTTTTTT. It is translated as CASSSRQTGELFF.

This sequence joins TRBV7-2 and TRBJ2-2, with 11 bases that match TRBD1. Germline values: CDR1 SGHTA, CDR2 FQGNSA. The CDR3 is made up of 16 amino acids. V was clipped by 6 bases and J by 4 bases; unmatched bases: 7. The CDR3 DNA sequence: TGTGCCAGCAGAGACCCGGGGACAGGGGGCACCGGGGAGCTGTTTTTT. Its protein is CASRDPGTGGTGELFF.

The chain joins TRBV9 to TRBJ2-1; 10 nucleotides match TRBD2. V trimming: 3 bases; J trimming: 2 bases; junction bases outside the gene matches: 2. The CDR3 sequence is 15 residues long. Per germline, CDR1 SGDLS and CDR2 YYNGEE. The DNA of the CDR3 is TGTGCCAGCAGCGCTAGCGGGAGCGCCTACAATGAGCAGTTCTTC. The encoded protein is CASSASGSAYNEQFF.

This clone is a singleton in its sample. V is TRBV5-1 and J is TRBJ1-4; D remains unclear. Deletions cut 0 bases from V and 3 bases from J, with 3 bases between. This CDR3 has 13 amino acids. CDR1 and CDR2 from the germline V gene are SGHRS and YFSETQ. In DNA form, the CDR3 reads TGCGCCAGCAGCTTGGAGCCTAATGAAAAACTGTTTTTT. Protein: CASSLEPNEKLFF.

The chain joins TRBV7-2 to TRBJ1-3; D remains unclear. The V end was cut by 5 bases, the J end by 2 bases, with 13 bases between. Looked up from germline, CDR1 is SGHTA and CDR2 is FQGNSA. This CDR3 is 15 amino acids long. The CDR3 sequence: CASSPPGNTGNTIYF. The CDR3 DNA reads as TGTGCCAGCAGCCCCCCGGGGAATACTGGAAACACCATATATTTT. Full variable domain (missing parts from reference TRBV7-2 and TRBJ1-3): GAGVSQSPSNKVTEKGKDVELRCDPISGHTALYWYRQSLGQGLEFLIYFQGNSAPDKSGLPSDRFSAERTGGSVSTLTIQRTQQEDSAVYLCASSPPGNTGNTIYFGEGSWLTVV.

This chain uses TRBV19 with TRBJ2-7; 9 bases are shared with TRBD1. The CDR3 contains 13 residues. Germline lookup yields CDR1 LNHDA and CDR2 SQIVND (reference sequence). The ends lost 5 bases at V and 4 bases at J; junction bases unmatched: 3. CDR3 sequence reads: CASSAGQGYEQYF. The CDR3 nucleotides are TGTGCCAGTAGTGCGGGACAGGGATACGAGCAGTACTTC.

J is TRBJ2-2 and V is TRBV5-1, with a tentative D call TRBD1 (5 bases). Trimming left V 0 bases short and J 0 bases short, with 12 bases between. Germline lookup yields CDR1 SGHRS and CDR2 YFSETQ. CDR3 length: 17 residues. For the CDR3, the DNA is TGCGCCAGCAGCTTGGCAGGGTCTTGGCCGAACACCGGGGAGCTGTTTTTT. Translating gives CASSLAGSWPNTGELFF.

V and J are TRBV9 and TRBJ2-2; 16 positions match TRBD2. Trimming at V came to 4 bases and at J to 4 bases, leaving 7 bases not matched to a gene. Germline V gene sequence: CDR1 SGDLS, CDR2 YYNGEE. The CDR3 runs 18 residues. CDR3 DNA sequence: TGTGCCAGCAGCACGGGACTAGCGGGAGGGCCGAGCACCGGGGAGCTGTTTTTT. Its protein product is CASSTGLAGGPSTGELFF.

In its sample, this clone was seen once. CDR3 DNA: TGCGCCAGCAACGAAGGGGGGGCTGGAAACACCATATATTTT. This gives the protein CASNEGGAGNTIYF. This rearrangement joins TRBV5-1 to TRBJ1-3, with D perhaps TRBD1 (6 bases). CDR1 and CDR2 from the germline V gene are SGHRS and YFSETQ. CDR3 length: 14 amino acids. V lost 6 bases and J lost 2, with 12 bases in between.

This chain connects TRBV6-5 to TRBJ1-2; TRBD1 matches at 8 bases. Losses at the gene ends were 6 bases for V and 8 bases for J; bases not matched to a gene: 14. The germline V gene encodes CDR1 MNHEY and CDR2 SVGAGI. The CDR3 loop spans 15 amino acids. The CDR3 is CASSRSLQGEGGYTF. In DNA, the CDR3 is TGTGCCAGCAGCCGATCCCTACAGGGGGAAGGAGGCTACACCTTC.

The CDR3 sequence is CASSPGLAGGVDTQYF. In nucleotides, the CDR3 is TGCGCCAGCAGCCCGGGACTAGCGGGAGGGGTAGATACGCAGTATTTT. V gene TRBV5-1 combines with J gene TRBJ2-3; 16 nucleotides line up with TRBD2. CDR1 and CDR2 from the germline V gene are SGHRS and YFSETQ. CDR3 size: 16 residues. The V gene end was trimmed by 4 bases and the J gene end by 5 bases; junction bases not matched to a gene: 4.

The CDR3 nucleotides read TGTGCCAGCACCAAGCATCAGGGTGCGAACACTGAAGCTTTCTTT. Translation gives CASTKHQGANTEAFF. The chain employs TRBV7-9 and TRBJ1-1, with a weak D call TRBD1 (5 bases). Germline-derived CDR1 and CDR2 are SEHNR and FQNEAQ (reference sequence). This CDR3 comprises 15 residues. Deletions cut 7 bases from V and 1 base from J, with 16 bases between.

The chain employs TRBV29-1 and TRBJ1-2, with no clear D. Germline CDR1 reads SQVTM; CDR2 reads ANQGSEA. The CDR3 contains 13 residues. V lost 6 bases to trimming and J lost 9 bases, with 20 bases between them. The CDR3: CSVVVVQPVSYTF. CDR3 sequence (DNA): TGCAGCGTGGTCGTTGTACAGCCGGTGAGCTACACCTTC. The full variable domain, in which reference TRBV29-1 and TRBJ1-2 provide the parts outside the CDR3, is SAVISQKPSRDICQRGTSLTIQCQVDSQVTMMFWYRQQPGQSLTLIATANQGSEATYESGFVIDKFPISRPNLTFSTLTVSNMSPEDSSIYLCSVVVVQPVSYTFGSGTRLTVV.

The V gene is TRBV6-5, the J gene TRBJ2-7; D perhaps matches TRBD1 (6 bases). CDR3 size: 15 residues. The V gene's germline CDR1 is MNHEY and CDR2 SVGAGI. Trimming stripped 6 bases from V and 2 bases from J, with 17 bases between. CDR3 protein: CASSLQGGEAYEQYF. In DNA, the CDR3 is TGTGCCAGCAGCCTCCAAGGGGGAGAAGCCTACGAGCAGTACTTC.

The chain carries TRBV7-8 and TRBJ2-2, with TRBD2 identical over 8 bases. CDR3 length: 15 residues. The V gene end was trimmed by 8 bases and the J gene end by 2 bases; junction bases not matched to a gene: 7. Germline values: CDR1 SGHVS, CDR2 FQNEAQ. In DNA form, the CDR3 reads TGTGCCAGCGGGGAGCGGGGGAGAAACACCGGGGAGCTGTTTTTT. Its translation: CASGERGRNTGELFF.

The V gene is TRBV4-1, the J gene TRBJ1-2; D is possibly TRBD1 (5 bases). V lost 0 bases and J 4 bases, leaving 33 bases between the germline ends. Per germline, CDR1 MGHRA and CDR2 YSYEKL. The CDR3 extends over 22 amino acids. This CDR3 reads CASSQDYSLFMVGGGETYGYTF. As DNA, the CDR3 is TGCGCCAGCAGCCAAGATTATTCCCTTTTCATGGTGGGGGGGGGAGAAACCTATGGCTACACCTTC.

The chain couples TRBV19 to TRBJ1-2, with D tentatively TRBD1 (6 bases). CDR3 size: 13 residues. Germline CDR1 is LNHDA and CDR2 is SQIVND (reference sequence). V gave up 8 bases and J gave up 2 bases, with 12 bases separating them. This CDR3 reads CASGQNRNYGYTF. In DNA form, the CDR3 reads TGTGCCAGTGGACAGAACCGGAACTATGGCTACACCTTC.